The next 25 T cell receptor beta chains were all read from a single sample in a study of CD8 T cells in ankylosing spondylitis. Their target antigens are unknown. TCRdb ran MiXCR on the 5' RACE reads and lists one entry per CDR3 protein. The sample records fewer than 500,000 distinct CDR3 sequences, 20% to 25% being singletons. Study outcomes and limitations: One TCR beta motif, made up of several highly homologous variants, appeared characteristic of ankylosing spondylitis blood.

Material for sequencing was blood, either unsorted or a sorted T cell fraction (not recorded which). These receptors came from a male donor with ankylosing spondylitis.

The V and J genes are TRBV5-1 and TRBJ2-1, with D possibly being TRBD1 (5 bases). Trimming removed 2 bases from V and 5 bases from J, with 8 bases in between. This CDR3 comprises 13 residues. Germline V CDR1 and CDR2: SGHRS, YFSETQ. CDR3 loop: CASSFDSNNEQFF. As DNA, the CDR3 is TGCGCCAGCAGCTTTGACAGCAACAATGAGCAGTTCTTC.

V and J are TRBV7-9 and TRBJ2-7, with 11 bases aligning to TRBD2. Germline values: CDR1 SEHNR, CDR2 FQNEAQ (reference sequence). The CDR3 totals 15 residues. V shed 5 bases, J shed 6 bases, and the junction held 9 bases outside the gene matches. CDR3 protein: CASSQTHSGRAEQYF. The CDR3 nucleotides read TGTGCCAGCAGCCAAACACATAGCGGGAGGGCCGAGCAGTACTTC.

This clonotype was counted between two and nine times. CDR3 residues: CASSFELPDNEQFF. CDR3 sequence (DNA): TGTGCCAGCAGTTTTGAACTACCCGACAATGAGCAGTTCTTC. The chain has TRBV28 and TRBJ2-1; D not certain. Trimming shortened V by 3 bases and J by 5 bases, and 11 bases separated the two germline ends. CDR1 and CDR2 (germline): MDHEN, SYDVKM. This CDR3 is 14 amino acids long.

The gene calls are TRBV19 and TRBJ1-6; TRBD1 aligns across 7 bases. Germline V gene data show CDR1 as LNHDA and CDR2 as SQIVND (reference sequence). The CDR3 is made up of 14 amino acids. V was clipped by 5 bases and J by 10 bases; unmatched bases: 8. The CDR3 here is CASSFTGTESPLHF. The DNA of the CDR3 is TGTGCCAGTAGTTTCACGGGGACAGAATCACCCCTCCACTTT.

The rearrangement links TRBV9 to TRBJ2-3; TRBD2 aligns across 11 bases. The CDR3 contains 16 residues. Looked up from germline, CDR1 is SGDLS and CDR2 is YYNGEE. Losses at the gene ends were 3 bases for V and 0 bases for J; bases not matched to a gene: 3. For the CDR3, the DNA is TGTGCCAGCAGCGAGACTAGCGGGACTAGCACAGATACGCAGTATTTT. Encoded protein: CASSETSGTSTDTQYF.

This chain uses TRBV6-6 with TRBJ2-1, with D maybe TRBD2 (6 bases). The CDR3 covers 13 residues. The germline V and J ends were trimmed by 10 bases and 6 bases, with 16 bases remaining between them. Germline CDR1 reads MNHNY; CDR2 reads SVGAGI (reference sequence). This CDR3 reads CAISGFRGNEQFF. The CDR3, as DNA: TGTGCCATTAGCGGTTTTCGCGGCAATGAGCAGTTCTTC.

This rearrangement joins TRBV7-2 to TRBJ2-7, with D maybe TRBD1 (5 bases). CDR1 and CDR2 (germline): SGHTA, FQGNSA. The CDR3 sequence is 14 residues long. Trimming took 1 base from V and 6 from J, leaving 13 bases between them. CDR3 in DNA: TGTGCCAGCAGCTTAGTGGTAGGGGAAGGCGAGCAGTACTTC. Protein sequence: CASSLVVGEGEQYF.

The CDR3 loop reads CASSRTGGDTGELFF. The CDR3 bases are TGTGCCAGCAGCCGGACAGGGGGCGACACCGGGGAGCTGTTTTTT. This chain uses TRBV9 with TRBJ2-2; 11 nucleotides match TRBD1. J was trimmed by 3 bases and V by 4 bases; bases with no gene match: 2. The CDR3 spans 15 residues. In germline, CDR1 is SGDLS, CDR2 YYNGEE. Using reference TRBV9 and TRBJ2-2 for the parts outside the CDR3, the full variable domain is DSGVTQTPKHLITATGQRVTLRCSPRSGDLSVYWYQQSLDQGLQFLIQYYNGEERAKGNILERFSAQQFPDLHSELNLSSLELGDSALYFCASSRTGGDTGELFFGEGSRLTVL.

The chain joins TRBV20-1 to TRBJ2-1, with TRBD2 matching 9 bases. The CDR3 totals 13 residues. V lost 6 bases and J lost 5; bases outside the gene matches: 5. Germline-derived CDR1 and CDR2 are DFQATT and SNEGSKA (reference sequence). Here the CDR3 reads CSAPTSGNNEQFF. For the CDR3, the DNA is TGCAGTGCCCCGACTAGCGGAAACAATGAGCAGTTCTTC.

The gene calls are TRBV19 and TRBJ2-7; 11 nucleotides agree with TRBD1. The junction had 10 bases not matched to a gene; V was cut back by 5 bases and J by 4 bases. The CDR3 runs 16 residues. CDR1 and CDR2 (germline): LNHDA, SQIVND (reference sequence). CDR3 in DNA: TGTGCCAGTAGTCCCAAGGGACAGGGGGGGTCTTACGAGCAGTACTTC. This codes for CASSPKGQGGSYEQYF.

This clonotype showed up many times. This chain uses TRBV29-1 with TRBJ1-2; D may be TRBD1 (6 bases). The germline CDR1 and CDR2 sequences are SQVTM and ANQGSEA. The V end was cut by 0 bases, the J end by 8 bases, with 13 bases between. This CDR3 spans 13 amino acids. In DNA form, the CDR3 reads TGCAGCGTTGAAGATCCGGAGAGGGGGGGCTACACCTTC. It specifies CSVEDPERGGYTF.

The V and J genes are TRBV5-1 and TRBJ2-5; D gene unclear. Between the trimmed V and J ends, which lost 3 bases and 4 bases, there was a span of 10 bases. From germline, CDR1 is SGHRS and CDR2 YFSETQ. The CDR3 runs to 13 residues. In DNA, the CDR3 is TGCGCCAGCAGCTCCGCGGAGAGAGAGACCCAGTACTTC. It specifies CASSSAERETQYF.

This clonotype was seen a single time. The V gene is TRBV15, the J gene TRBJ2-7; 8 bases match TRBD1. There are 17 residues in the CDR3. CDR1 LNHNV and CDR2 YYDKDF come from the germline V gene (reference sequence). Trimming at V came to 0 bases and at J to 2 bases, leaving 9 bases not matched to a gene. The DNA for the CDR3 is TGTGCCACCAGCAGAGATCCCTTGGACAGGGCGGCCTACGAGCAGTACTTC. Translated: CATSRDPLDRAAYEQYF.

The chain has TRBV6-2 or TRBV6-3 and TRBJ2-5; the match to TRBD2 covers 12 bases. Germline-derived CDR1 and CDR2 are MNHEY and SVGEGT. J was trimmed by 5 bases and V by 6 bases; bases with no gene match: 10. CDR3 length: 16 residues. In nucleotides, the CDR3 is TGTGCCAGCAGCAAGACTAGCGGGAGTCTTCACGAGACCCAGTACTTC. Amino acids: CASSKTSGSLHETQYF.

The CDR3 coding sequence is TGTGCCAGTAGTAACACAAACAGGGTGGGCACTGAAGCTTTCTTT. Protein: CASSNTNRVGTEAFF. The chain has TRBV19 and TRBJ1-1; weak D call: TRBD1 (6 bases). The CDR3 is made up of 15 amino acids. Between the trimmed V and J ends, which lost 4 bases and 4 bases, there was a span of 16 bases. Germline V CDR1 and CDR2: LNHDA, SQIVND (reference sequence).

The DNA for the CDR3 is TGTGCCAGCTCACCAGCGGGACTAGGTAGGAATGAGCAGTTCTTC. This translates into CASSPAGLGRNEQFF. The V gene is TRBV18, the J gene TRBJ2-1; TRBD2 agrees at 8 bases. V was clipped by 2 bases and J by 7 bases; unmatched bases: 7. Germline loops: CDR1 KGHSH, CDR2 LQKENI. The CDR3 runs to 15 residues.

The gene calls are TRBV20-1 and TRBJ2-2, with D uncertain. Looked up from germline, CDR1 is DFQATT and CDR2 is SNEGSKA (reference sequence). V was cut by 5 bases and J by 6 bases, with 13 bases left in between. The CDR3 contains 13 residues. CDR3 loop: CSASTNGAGELFF. The CDR3 DNA reads as TGCAGTGCTTCTACGAATGGGGCCGGGGAGCTGTTTTTT.

This clonotype was detected a few times. This sequence joins TRBV28 and TRBJ1-2, with D unresolved. This CDR3 is built from 13 residues. V was shortened by 6 bases and J by 4 bases, with 12 bases between the two germline ends. CDR1 and CDR2 from the germline V gene are MDHEN and SYDVKM. CDR3 loop: CASRESTPYGYTF. CDR3 DNA sequence: TGTGCCAGCAGGGAGTCCACACCCTATGGCTACACCTTC.

CDR3 sequence (DNA): TGCGCCAGCAGCCCCCGGACACATAGCACAGATACGCAGTATTTT. Amino acid sequence: CASSPRTHSTDTQYF. The chain joins TRBV4-1 to TRBJ2-3, with D perhaps matching TRBD1 (5 bases). The CDR3 consists of 15 residues. From germline, CDR1 is MGHRA and CDR2 YSYEKL. V lost 4 bases and J lost 0, with 11 bases in between.

This clonotype has more than one count but fewer than ten. The rearrangement joins TRBV11-3 to TRBJ1-2, with D uncertain. The CDR3 contains 13 residues. Germline V lookup: CDR1 SGHNT, CDR2 YENEEA. Deletions cut 6 bases from V and 4 bases from J, with 12 bases between. The CDR3 loop is CASSPDGTYGYTF. The CDR3 bases are TGTGCCAGCAGTCCGGACGGAACCTATGGCTACACCTTC.

This clonotype came up a few times. This chain uses TRBV27 with TRBJ2-5; D gene uncertain. CDR3 length equals 15 residues. V shed 6 bases and J shed 1 base, with 15 bases lying between them. Germline V gene sequence: CDR1 MNHEY, CDR2 SMNVEV (reference sequence). CDR3 amino acids: CASRPRRSFQETQYF. The CDR3 DNA is TGTGCCAGCAGACCCCGACGGAGCTTCCAAGAGACCCAGTACTTC.

At least ten counts were recorded for this clonotype. The V call is TRBV29-1, the J call TRBJ2-1; D not certain. Per germline, CDR1 SQVTM and CDR2 ANQGSEA. V gave up 5 bases and J gave up 5 bases, with 7 bases separating them. The CDR3 covers 11 residues. CDR3: CSVRANNEQFF. CDR3 DNA: TGCAGCGTTCGGGCAAACAATGAGCAGTTCTTC.

This clonotype was counted between two and nine times. This chain uses TRBV20-1 with TRBJ2-5; TRBD2 might be the D (6 bases). The germline gives CDR1 DFQATT, CDR2 SNEGSKA (reference sequence). CDR3 length equals 14 residues. V lost 1 base and J lost 9, with 18 bases in between. The CDR3 region has the DNA TGCAGTGCTAGAGGGGGGGAGTTGCCCCGTTCCCAGTACTTC. This codes for CSARGGELPRSQYF.

This clonotype was found many times. The J gene is TRBJ2-1, the V gene TRBV5-1; weak D call: TRBD1 (6 bases). Germline CDR1 and CDR2: SGHRS and YFSETQ. The CDR3 runs 15 residues. V lost 2 bases to trimming and J lost 0 bases, with 9 bases between them. CDR3 loop: CASSFEGVSYNEQFF. CDR3 nucleotides: TGCGCCAGCAGCTTTGAGGGGGTCTCCTACAATGAGCAGTTCTTC.

The V and J genes are TRBV5-1 and TRBJ2-2; D gene ambiguous. Germline V gives CDR1 SGHRS, CDR2 YFSETQ. V was pared by 0 bases and J by 7 bases, with 10 bases between. The CDR3 is 14 amino acids. CDR3 DNA sequence: TGCGCCAGCAGCTTGGTTACAGTGGACGGGGAGCTGTTTTTT. Encoded protein: CASSLVTVDGELFF.